Below, one T cell receptor (beta chain) is given with its context. Its antigen is undetermined. Donors, healthy HIV-negative adults, lacked recent acute infections or vaccinations. The CDR3 spans 14 residues. Trimming at V came to 7 bases and at J to 6 bases, leaving 4 bases not matched to a gene. Germline values: CDR1 ENHRY, CDR2 SYGVKD. The sample comes from a study of shared clonotypes between healthy human individuals. Findings of the study overall: Relative to their counterparts shared across all four donors, non-shared clonotypes exhibited diminished generation probabilities. Larger richness was generally estimated for naive than memory subsets.

Deep was the level at which the assay was run. Assay: immunoSEQ multiplex PCR; the TCRdb copy retains only in-frame clones and omits some. The sample shows more than 550,000 clones, 55% to 75% of them seen only once. This TCR came from a woman in her thirties in good health. Specimen: memory CD4+ T cells sorted from blood. Described subset: CD45RA-negative fraction. The chain joins TRBV10-3 to TRBJ2-1; 12 bases align to TRBD2. As DNA, the CDR3 is TGTGCCATCATGGCTAGCGGGAGGGCCAATGAGCAGTTCTTC. It encodes CAIMASGRANEQFF.